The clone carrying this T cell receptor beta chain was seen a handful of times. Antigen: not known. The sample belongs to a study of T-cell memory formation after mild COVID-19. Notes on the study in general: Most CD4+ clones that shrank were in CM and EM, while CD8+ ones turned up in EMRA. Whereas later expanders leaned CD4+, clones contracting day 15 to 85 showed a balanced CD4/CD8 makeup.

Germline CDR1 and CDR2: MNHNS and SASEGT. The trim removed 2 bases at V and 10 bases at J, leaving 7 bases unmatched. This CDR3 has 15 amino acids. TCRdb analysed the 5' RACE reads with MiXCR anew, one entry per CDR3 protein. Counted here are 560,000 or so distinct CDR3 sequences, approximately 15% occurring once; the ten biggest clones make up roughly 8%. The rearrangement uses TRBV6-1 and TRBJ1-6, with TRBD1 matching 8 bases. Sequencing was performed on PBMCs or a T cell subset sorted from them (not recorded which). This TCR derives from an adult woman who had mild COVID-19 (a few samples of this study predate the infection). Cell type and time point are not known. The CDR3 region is CASSERAGGDSPLHF. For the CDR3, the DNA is TGTGCCAGCAGTGAACGGGCAGGGGGCGACTCACCCCTCCACTTT.